The clone carrying this T cell receptor (beta chain) has only one observation. The antigen is undetermined. The sample is drawn from a study of T cells in narcolepsy. Produced via immunoSEQ multiplex PCR; TCRdb's table is partial and in-frame only. The sample lists about 30,000 clones; approximately 83% were seen once. Study observations and caveats: Healthy controls reportedly lacked the autoreactive clonotypes serially found in patients' blood.

The CDR3 is made up of 15 amino acids. Trimming removed 2 bases from V and 3 bases from J; junction bases left unmatched: 6. Germline V gene data show CDR1 as LGHNA and CDR2 as YSLEER. The sample consisted of CD45RA- memory CD4+ T cells from PBMCs. The sequence derives from a human donor with narcolepsy. The genes are TRBV4-3 and TRBJ2-7; 8 nucleotides agree with TRBD2. CDR3 amino acids: CASSQTSGSFYEQYF. In nucleotides, the CDR3 is TGCGCCAGCAGCCAAACTAGCGGTTCTTTCTACGAGCAGTACTTC.